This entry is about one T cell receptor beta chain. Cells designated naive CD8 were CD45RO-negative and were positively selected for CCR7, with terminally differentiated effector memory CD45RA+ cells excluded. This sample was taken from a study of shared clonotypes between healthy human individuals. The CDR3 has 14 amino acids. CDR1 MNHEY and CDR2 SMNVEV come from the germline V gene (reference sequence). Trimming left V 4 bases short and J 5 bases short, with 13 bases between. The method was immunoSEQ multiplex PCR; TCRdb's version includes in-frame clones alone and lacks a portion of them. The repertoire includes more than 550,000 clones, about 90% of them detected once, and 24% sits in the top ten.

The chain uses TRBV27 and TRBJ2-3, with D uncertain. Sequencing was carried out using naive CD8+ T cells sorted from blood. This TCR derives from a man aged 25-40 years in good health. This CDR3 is CASSSLLRGDTQYF. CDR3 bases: TGTGCCAGCAGTTCCCTCCTACGAGGAGATACGCAGTATTTT.